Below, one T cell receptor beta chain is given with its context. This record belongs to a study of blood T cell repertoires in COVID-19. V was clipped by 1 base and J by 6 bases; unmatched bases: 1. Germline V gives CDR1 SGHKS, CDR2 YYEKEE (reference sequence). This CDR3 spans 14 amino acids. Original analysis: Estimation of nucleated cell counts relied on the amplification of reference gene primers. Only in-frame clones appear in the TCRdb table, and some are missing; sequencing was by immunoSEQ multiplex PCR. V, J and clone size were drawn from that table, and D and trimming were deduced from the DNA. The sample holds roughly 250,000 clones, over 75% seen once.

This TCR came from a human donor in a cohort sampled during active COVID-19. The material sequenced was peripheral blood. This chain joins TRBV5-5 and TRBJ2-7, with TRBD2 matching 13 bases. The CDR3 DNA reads TGTGCCAGCAGCTTGCGACTAGCGGGAGGCGAGCAGTACTTC. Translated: CASSLRLAGGEQYF.